This T cell receptor beta chain was sequenced for a study of OX40 agonist ivuxolimab in advanced cancers. Findings and limits, study-wide: Certain nonresponding patients likewise had low normalized T-cell clonal expansion.

Sequenced by immunoSEQ multiplex PCR; TCRdb stores in-frame clones only, minus some. The sample records tens of thousands of clones, roughly 87% being singletons. There are 12 residues in the CDR3. The J segment lost 3 bases and the V segment lost 4 bases, leaving 0 bases of the junction unmatched. Germline V lookup: CDR1 SQVTM, CDR2 ANQGSEA. Blood sampling took place at baseline, cycle 4 day 1, and cycle 7 day 1. Notes on this clone: Its antigen is undetermined.

Material: CD4+ or CD8+ T cells sorted from blood, obtained in a trial of the OX40 agonist ivuxolimab. The sequence came from an adult with an advanced solid tumor such as melanoma, head and neck, liver or kidney cancer. This chain joins TRBV29-1 and TRBJ1-2; 9 bases are shared with TRBD1. CDR3 nucleotides: TGCAGCGTTGGGACAGGGGACTATGGCTACACCTTC. Translated: CSVGTGDYGYTF. The variable domain in full, completed from reference TRBV29-1 and TRBJ1-2, reads SAVISQKPSRDICQRGTSLTIQCQVDSQVTMMFWYRQQPGQSLTLIATANQGSEATYESGFVIDKFPISRPNLTFSTLTVSNMSPEDSSIYLCSVGTGDYGYTFGSGTRLTVV.